These T cell receptor beta chains were read from a single sample in a study of T cell changes during pregnancy in multiple sclerosis. Measured with immunoSEQ multiplex PCR; TCRdb has only the in-frame clones, and not every one. The sample carries 99,000 or so clones, approximately 93% recorded once. Specimen: peripheral blood, collected after pregnancy. These receptors came from a female donor with multiple sclerosis, enrolled in a pregnancy study. CDR3s include the opening cysteine and the closing phenylalanine or tryptophan. A D gene is named only where the DNA matches it firmly. Where a row states a size, it is once, few, many or the class of an expanded clone; other rows omit it.

size: .
J: TRBJ2-1
D: .
V: TRBV5-1
CDR3: CASSLTGLDYNEQFF
DNA: TGCGCCAGCAGCTTGACAGGGCTTGACTACAATGAGCAGTTCTTC

size: .
J: TRBJ1-5
D: TRBD1
V: TRBV28
CDR3: CASSLTGFGNQPQHF
DNA: TGTGCCAGCAGTTTGACAGGGTTTGGCAATCAGCCCCAGCATTTT

size: .
J: TRBJ1-3
D: TRBD1
V: TRBV7-9
CDR3: CASSPGGSGNTIYF
DNA: TGTGCCAGCAGCCCAGGGGGCTCTGGAAACACCATATATTTT

size: .
J: TRBJ2-3
D: TRBD2
V: TRBV5-4
CDR3: CASSFKRERGTDTQYF
DNA: TGTGCCAGCAGCTTCAAGCGGGAGAGGGGCACAGATACGCAGTATTTT

size: few
J: TRBJ1-1
D: .
V: TRBV5-1
CDR3: CASSSGYTEAFF
DNA: TGCGCCAGCAGTTCGGGGTACACTGAAGCTTTCTTT

size: once
J: TRBJ2-7
D: TRBD1
V: TRBV11-2
CDR3: CASSLRTGNYEQYF
DNA: TGTGCCAGCAGCTTACGGACAGGGAACTACGAGCAGTACTTC

size: .
J: TRBJ1-4
D: TRBD1
V: TRBV7-9
CDR3: CASSQQGAVANEKLFF
DNA: TGTGCCAGCAGCCAACAGGGGGCGGTAGCTAATGAAAAACTGTTTTTT

size: .
J: TRBJ2-1
D: TRBD2
V: TRBV15
CDR3: CATSSRDWGGEQFF
DNA: TGTGCCACCAGCAGCAGGGACTGGGGGGGGGAGCAGTTCTTC

size: .
J: TRBJ2-7
D: TRBD2
V: TRBV5-6
CDR3: CASSLGVAGGPFGYEQYF
DNA: TGTGCCAGCAGCTTGGGAGTAGCGGGAGGGCCTTTCGGTTACGAGCAGTACTTC

size: .
J: TRBJ2-7
D: TRBD2
V: TRBV6-1
CDR3: CASSERGSYEQYF
DNA: TGTGCCAGTTCCGAGCGGGGTTCCTACGAGCAGTACTTC

size: .
J: TRBJ2-1
D: .
V: TRBV4-1
CDR3: CASSRGPGGLQDNEQFF
DNA: TGCGCCAGCAGCCGAGGCCCAGGGGGACTCCAGGACAATGAGCAGTTCTTC

size: .
J: TRBJ2-1
D: TRBD2
V: TRBV27
CDR3: CASSQTGQTSGSNNEQFF
DNA: TGTGCCAGCAGCCAAACAGGCCAGACTAGCGGGAGCAACAATGAGCAGTTCTTC

size: .
J: TRBJ1-5
D: TRBD1
V: TRBV13
CDR3: CASSPGTGNQPQHF
DNA: TGTGCCAGCAGCCCGGGGACAGGCAATCAGCCCCAGCATTTT

size: .
J: TRBJ2-5
D: .
V: TRBV7-9
CDR3: CASSLGAGQETQYF
DNA: TGTGCCAGCAGCTTAGGGGCGGGGCAAGAGACCCAGTACTTC

size: .
J: TRBJ1-2
D: TRBD1
V: TRBV5-4
CDR3: CASSLVGGNKGYTF
DNA: TGTGCCAGCAGCTTGGTAGGGGGCAATAAAGGCTACACCTTC

size: .
J: TRBJ2-3
D: TRBD1
V: TRBV15
CDR3: CATSRRVWAGGVGDTQYF
DNA: TGTGCCACCAGCAGACGGGTGTGGGCAGGGGGCGTTGGGGATACGCAGTATTTT

size: .
J: TRBJ2-3
D: .
V: TRBV6-1
CDR3: CASSEDTGSFTDTQYF
DNA: TGTGCCAGCAGTGAAGATACAGGTTCTTTCACAGATACGCAGTATTTT

size: .
J: TRBJ2-3
D: .
V: TRBV7-2
CDR3: CASSLAGVYGTDTQYF
DNA: TGTGCCAGCAGCTTAGCAGGGGTTTATGGCACAGATACGCAGTATTTT

size: .
J: TRBJ2-7
D: TRBD2
V: TRBV5-4
CDR3: CASSPGLAGLSYEQYF
DNA: TGTGCCAGCAGCCCGGGACTAGCGGGCCTCTCCTACGAGCAGTACTTC

size: .
J: TRBJ1-2
D: TRBD1
V: TRBV28
CDR3: CASSPRTGGNYGYTF
DNA: TGTGCCAGCAGTCCCCGGACAGGGGGCAACTATGGCTACACCTTC

size: .
J: TRBJ2-1
D: .
V: TRBV7-2
CDR3: CASSSGGQAYNEQFF
DNA: TGTGCCAGCAGCTCCGGGGGGCAGGCCTACAATGAGCAGTTCTTC

size: .
J: TRBJ2-1
D: .
V: TRBV7-9
CDR3: CASSLAGPYNEQFF
DNA: TGTGCCAGCAGCTTAGCGGGGCCGTACAATGAGCAGTTCTTC

size: .
J: TRBJ2-1
D: TRBD2
V: TRBV5-4
CDR3: CASIDAGEYNEQFF
DNA: TGTGCCAGCATAGATGCGGGAGAATACAATGAGCAGTTCTTC

size: .
J: TRBJ2-5
D: .
V: TRBV7-9
CDR3: CASSSRETQYF
DNA: TGTGCCAGCAGCTCCAGGGAGACCCAGTACTTC

size: .
J: TRBJ2-7
D: TRBD1
V: TRBV5-1
CDR3: CASSLTGAYEQYF
DNA: TGCGCCAGCAGCTTGACAGGGGCCTACGAGCAGTACTTC

size: .
J: TRBJ1-1
D: TRBD1
V: TRBV27
CDR3: CASSSGTGIAEAFF
DNA: TGTGCCAGCAGTTCTGGGACAGGGATAGCTGAAGCTTTCTTT

size: .
J: TRBJ1-1
D: TRBD1
V: TRBV27
CDR3: CASSPGQGGTEAFF
DNA: TGTGCCAGCAGTCCTGGACAGGGCGGCACTGAAGCTTTCTTT

size: .
J: TRBJ2-1
D: .
V: TRBV10-3
CDR3: CAISARGSYNEQFF
DNA: TGTGCCATCAGCGCCCGGGGCTCCTACAATGAGCAGTTCTTC

size: .
J: TRBJ1-1
D: .
V: TRBV6-1
CDR3: CASSEFDPGFTEAFF
DNA: TGTGCCAGCAGTGAGTTTGATCCGGGGTTCACTGAAGCTTTCTTT